The present T cell receptor beta chain was sequenced within a study of cytomegalovirus exposure and HLA in healthy donors. Overall study findings and caveats: A prior analysis recorded that most TCR beta V segments were productive about 87% or about 30% of the time.

Trimming took 7 bases from V and 2 from J, leaving 15 bases between them. Germline assignment: CDR1 MNHNY and CDR2 SVGAGI (reference sequence). The CDR3 runs to 14 residues. Use of 60 Vbeta and 13 Jbeta primers characterized the PCR. Per the authors' pipeline: Approximately 11 million of the roughly 80 million unique TCR beta chains counted in a later analysis were shared. The assay was immunoSEQ multiplex PCR, and TCRdb's table has in-frame clones only and misses some. That table gives V, J and clone size, and the DNA gave D and trimming. The sample consists of about 130,000 clones, around 75% of them appearing once. Note on this clone: What it binds is not known.

The source material was PBMCs. The chain uses TRBV6-6 and TRBJ2-7; D is possibly TRBD2 (6 bases). The TCR was taken from a man in his thirties or forties in good health and CMV-seronegative. CDR3: CASINGTATYEQYF. CDR3 DNA: TGTGCCAGCATCAACGGGACTGCAACCTACGAGCAGTACTTC.